The present T cell receptor beta chain was sequenced within a study of blood T cell repertoires in COVID-19. Study as a whole: PBMCs, B-cell-depleted T cells, or T cells were the source of the cDNA or gDNA that made up the material.

In the original workflow: Nucleated cell counts were estimated from reference gene primer amplification. Profiled with immunoSEQ multiplex PCR; TCRdb holds only in-frame clones, not every one. That table gives V, J and clone size, and the DNA gave D and trimming. Among 84,000 or so clones listed, about 80% were seen once. The germline gives CDR1 SEHNR, CDR2 FQNEAQ (reference sequence). After removal of 3 bases from V and 5 bases from J, the junction contained 6 bases not matched to a gene. The CDR3 covers 17 residues. The chain recombines TRBV7-9 with TRBJ2-5; 16 nucleotides line up with TRBD2. The TCR sequence derives from a woman between 35 and 50 years old with active or convalescent COVID-19. The sequenced sample consisted of peripheral blood. The CDR3 loop is CASSFGTSGGAVETQYF. The CDR3, as DNA: TGTGCCAGCAGCTTCGGGACTAGCGGGGGGGCCGTGGAGACCCAGTACTTC.